These 3 T cell receptor beta chains were sequenced from one sample in a study of cytomegalovirus exposure and HLA in healthy donors. The PCR had 60 Vbeta and 13 Jbeta primers. Generated by immunoSEQ multiplex PCR, the TCRdb table keeps only in-frame clones and is missing some. The table lists 90,000 to 150,000 clones, roughly 9% of them singletons, with approximately 6.4% in the top ten. The specimen sequenced was PBMCs. The source of these receptors is a woman aged 40 to 49 in good health and CMV-seropositive.

V is TRBV2 and J is TRBJ2-7; TRBD1 matches at 9 bases. Losses at the gene ends were 8 bases for V and 5 bases for J; bases not matched to a gene: 10. Germline V gene sequence: CDR1 SNHLY, CDR2 FYNNEI. The CDR3 has 14 residues. The CDR3 loop is CASLDGTGINEQYF. CDR3 DNA sequence: TGTGCCAGCCTGGACGGGACAGGGATCAACGAGCAGTACTTC.

V and J are TRBV9 and TRBJ2-7; no clear D gene. Deletions cut 0 bases from V and 0 bases from J, with 10 bases between. Per germline, CDR1 SGDLS and CDR2 YYNGEE. CDR3 length equals 15 residues. CDR3 sequence (DNA): TGTGCCAGCAGCGTAGGAGGATTCATCTCCTACGAGCAGTACTTC. It specifies CASSVGGFISYEQYF.

In the case of this clone: This same CDR3 is encoded by further DNA sequences in the sample. The CDR3 is CASSPTGTGVQPQHF. The CDR3, as DNA: TGTGCCAGTAGCCCGACCGGGACAGGGGTACAGCCCCAGCATTTT. The chain links TRBV9 to TRBJ1-5; TRBD1 matches 10 bases. Germline lookup yields CDR1 SGDLS and CDR2 YYNGEE. V trimming: 8 bases; J trimming: 7 bases; junction bases outside the gene matches: 12. The CDR3 is made up of 15 amino acids.